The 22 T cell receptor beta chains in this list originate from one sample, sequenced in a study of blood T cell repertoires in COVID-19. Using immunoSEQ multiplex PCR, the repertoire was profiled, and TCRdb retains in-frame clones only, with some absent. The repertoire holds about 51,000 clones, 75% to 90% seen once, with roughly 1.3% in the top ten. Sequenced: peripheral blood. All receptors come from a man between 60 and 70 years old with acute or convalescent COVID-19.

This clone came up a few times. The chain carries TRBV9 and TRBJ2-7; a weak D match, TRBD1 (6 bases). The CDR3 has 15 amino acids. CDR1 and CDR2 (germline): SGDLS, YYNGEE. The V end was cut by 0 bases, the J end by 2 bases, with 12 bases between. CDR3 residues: CASSVEVGAAYEQYF. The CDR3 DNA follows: TGTGCCAGCAGCGTAGAGGTGGGGGCTGCCTACGAGCAGTACTTC.

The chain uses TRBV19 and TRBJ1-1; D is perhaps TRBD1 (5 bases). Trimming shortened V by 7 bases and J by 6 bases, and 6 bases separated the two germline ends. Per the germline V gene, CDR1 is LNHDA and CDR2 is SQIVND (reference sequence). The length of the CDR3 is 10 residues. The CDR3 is CASTGAEAFF. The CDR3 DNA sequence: TGTGCCAGTACGGGGGCTGAAGCTTTCTTT. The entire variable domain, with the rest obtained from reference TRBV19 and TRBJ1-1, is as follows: DGGITQSPKYLFRKEGQNVTLSCEQNLNHDAMYWYRQDPGQGLRLIYYSQIVNDFQKGDIAEGYSVSREKKESFPLTVTSAQKNPTAFYLCASTGAEAFFGQGTRLTVV.

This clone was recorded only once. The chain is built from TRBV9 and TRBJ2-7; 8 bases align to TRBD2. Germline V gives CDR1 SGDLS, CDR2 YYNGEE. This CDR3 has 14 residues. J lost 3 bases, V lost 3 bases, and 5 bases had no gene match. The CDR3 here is CASSALAGSYEQYF. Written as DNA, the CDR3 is TGTGCCAGCAGCGCCCTAGCGGGCAGCTACGAGCAGTACTTC.

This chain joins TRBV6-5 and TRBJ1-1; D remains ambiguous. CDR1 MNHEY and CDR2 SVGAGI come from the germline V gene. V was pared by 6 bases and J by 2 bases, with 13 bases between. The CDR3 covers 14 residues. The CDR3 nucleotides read TGTGCCAGCAGCCCATACGACACTAACACTGAAGCTTTCTTT. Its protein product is CASSPYDTNTEAFF.

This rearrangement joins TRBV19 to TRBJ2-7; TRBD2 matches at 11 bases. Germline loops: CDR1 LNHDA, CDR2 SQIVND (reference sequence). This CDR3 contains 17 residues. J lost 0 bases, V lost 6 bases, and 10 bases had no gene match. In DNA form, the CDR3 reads TGTGCCAGTAGCGTCCTAGCGGGAGGCTCCTACTCCTACGAGCAGTACTTC. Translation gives CASSVLAGGSYSYEQYF.

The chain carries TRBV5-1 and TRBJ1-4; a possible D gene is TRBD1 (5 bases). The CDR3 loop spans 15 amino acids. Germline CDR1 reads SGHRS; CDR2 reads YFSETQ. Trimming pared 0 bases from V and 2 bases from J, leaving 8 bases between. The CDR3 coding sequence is TGCGCCAGCAGCTTGGAAAGGGGCACTAATGAAAAACTGTTTTTT. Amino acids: CASSLERGTNEKLFF.

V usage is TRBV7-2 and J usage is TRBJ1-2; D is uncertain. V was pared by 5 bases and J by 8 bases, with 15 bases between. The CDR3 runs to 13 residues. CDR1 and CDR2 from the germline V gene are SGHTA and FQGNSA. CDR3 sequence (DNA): TGTGCCAGCAGCGACGACTCCCTCCTAGGCTACACCTTC. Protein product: CASSDDSLLGYTF.

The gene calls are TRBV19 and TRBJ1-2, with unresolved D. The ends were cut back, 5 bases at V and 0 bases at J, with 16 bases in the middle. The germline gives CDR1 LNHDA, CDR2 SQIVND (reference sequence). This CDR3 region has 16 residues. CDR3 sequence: CASSSSIPLANYGYTF. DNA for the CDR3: TGTGCCAGTAGTTCCTCGATCCCCTTAGCTAACTATGGCTACACCTTC. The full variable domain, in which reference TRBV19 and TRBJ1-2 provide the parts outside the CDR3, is DGGITQSPKYLFRKEGQNVTLSCEQNLNHDAMYWYRQDPGQGLRLIYYSQIVNDFQKGDIAEGYSVSREKKESFPLTVTSAQKNPTAFYLCASSSSIPLANYGYTFGSGTRLTVV.

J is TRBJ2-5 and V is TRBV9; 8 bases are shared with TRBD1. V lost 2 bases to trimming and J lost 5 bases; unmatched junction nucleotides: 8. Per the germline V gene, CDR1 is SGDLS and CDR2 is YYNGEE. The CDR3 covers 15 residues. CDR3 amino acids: CASSVAQGAGETQYF. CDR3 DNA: TGTGCCAGCAGCGTTGCGCAGGGGGCTGGCGAGACCCAGTACTTC.

The CDR3 reads CASSEDRGRRSPLHF. The CDR3 nucleotides are TGTGCCAGCAGTGAAGACAGGGGGAGGCGTTCACCCCTCCACTTT. The chain combines TRBV6-1 with TRBJ1-6; TRBD1 matches 8 bases. The CDR3 sequence is 15 residues long. V lost 1 base and J lost 9; bases outside the gene matches: 5. Looked up from germline, CDR1 is MNHNS and CDR2 is SASEGT.

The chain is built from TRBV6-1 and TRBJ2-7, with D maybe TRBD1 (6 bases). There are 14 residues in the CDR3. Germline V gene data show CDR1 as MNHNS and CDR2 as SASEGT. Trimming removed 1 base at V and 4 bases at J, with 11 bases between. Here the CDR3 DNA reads TGTGCCAGCAGTGAAGAGACAGGACCTTACGAGCAGTACTTC. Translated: CASSEETGPYEQYF.

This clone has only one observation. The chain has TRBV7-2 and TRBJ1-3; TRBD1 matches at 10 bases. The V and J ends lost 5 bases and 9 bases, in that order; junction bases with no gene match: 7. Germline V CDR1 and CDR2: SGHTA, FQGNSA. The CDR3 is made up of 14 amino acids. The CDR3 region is CASSPGQGPGTIYF. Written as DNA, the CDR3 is TGTGCCAGCAGCCCGGGACAGGGGCCCGGCACCATATATTTT.

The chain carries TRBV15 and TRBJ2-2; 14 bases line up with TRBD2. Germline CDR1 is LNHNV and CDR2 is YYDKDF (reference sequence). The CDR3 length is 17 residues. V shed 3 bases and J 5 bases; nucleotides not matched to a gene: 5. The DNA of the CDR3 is TGTGCCACCAGCAGGGGGACTAGCGGGAGCGGTACCGGGGAGCTGTTTTTT. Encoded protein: CATSRGTSGSGTGELFF.

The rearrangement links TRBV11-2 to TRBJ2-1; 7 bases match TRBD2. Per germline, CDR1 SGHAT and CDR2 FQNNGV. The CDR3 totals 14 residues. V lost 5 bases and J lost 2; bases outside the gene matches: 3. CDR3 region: CASSRGGPYNEQFF. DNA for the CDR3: TGTGCCAGCAGCAGGGGAGGGCCCTACAATGAGCAGTTCTTC.

The CDR3 sequence: CASSQDGLTYNEQFF. CDR3 nucleotide sequence: TGTGCCAGCAGCCAAGATGGACTTACCTACAATGAGCAGTTCTTC. The V gene is TRBV3-1 (or the pseudogene TRBV3-2), the J gene TRBJ2-1; D possibly corresponds to TRBD2 (5 bases). CDR1 is LGHDT and CDR2 is YNNKEL in the germline V gene (reference sequence). The CDR3 is 15 residues long. V was shortened by 0 bases and J by 2 bases, with 8 bases between the two germline ends.

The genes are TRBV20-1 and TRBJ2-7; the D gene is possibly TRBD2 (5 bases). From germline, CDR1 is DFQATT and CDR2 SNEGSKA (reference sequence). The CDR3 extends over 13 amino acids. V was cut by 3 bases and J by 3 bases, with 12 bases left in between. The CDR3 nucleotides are TGCAGTGCTAGTCATTTCGACTACTACGAGCAGTACTTC. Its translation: CSASHFDYYEQYF.

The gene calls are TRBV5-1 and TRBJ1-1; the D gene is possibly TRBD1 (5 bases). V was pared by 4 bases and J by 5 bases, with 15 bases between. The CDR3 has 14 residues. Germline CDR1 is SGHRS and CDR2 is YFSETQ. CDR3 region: CASSLSGGGTEAFF. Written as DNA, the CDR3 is TGCGCCAGCAGCCTCTCGGGGGGTGGGACTGAAGCTTTCTTT.

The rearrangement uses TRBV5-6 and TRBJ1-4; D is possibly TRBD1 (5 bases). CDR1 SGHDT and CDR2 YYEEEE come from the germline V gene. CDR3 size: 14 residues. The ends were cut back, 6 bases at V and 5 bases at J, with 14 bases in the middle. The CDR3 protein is CASTSREVNEKLFF. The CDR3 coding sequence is TGTGCCAGCACCAGCAGGGAGGTAAATGAAAAACTGTTTTTT.

CDR3: CASSPYVSSGELFF. The DNA for the CDR3 is TGTGCCAGCTCACCATATGTTAGTAGCGGGGAGCTGTTTTTT. This chain links TRBV18 with TRBJ2-2; D unclear. Trimming removed 2 bases from V and 7 bases from J, with 11 bases in between. The length of the CDR3 is 14 residues. Germline loops: CDR1 KGHSH, CDR2 LQKENI.

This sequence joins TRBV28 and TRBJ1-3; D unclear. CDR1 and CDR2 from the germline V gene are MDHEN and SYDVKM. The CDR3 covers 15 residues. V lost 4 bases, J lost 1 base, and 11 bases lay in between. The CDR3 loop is CASSSGLISGNTIYF. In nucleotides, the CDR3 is TGTGCCAGCAGTTCCGGACTGATATCTGGAAACACCATATATTTT.

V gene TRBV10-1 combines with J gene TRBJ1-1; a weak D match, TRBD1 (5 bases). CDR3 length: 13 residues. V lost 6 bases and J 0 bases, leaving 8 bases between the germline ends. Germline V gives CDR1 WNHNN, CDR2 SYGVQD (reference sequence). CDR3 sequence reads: CASRKGLNTEAFF. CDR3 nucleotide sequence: TGCGCCAGCAGGAAGGGGCTGAACACTGAAGCTTTCTTT.

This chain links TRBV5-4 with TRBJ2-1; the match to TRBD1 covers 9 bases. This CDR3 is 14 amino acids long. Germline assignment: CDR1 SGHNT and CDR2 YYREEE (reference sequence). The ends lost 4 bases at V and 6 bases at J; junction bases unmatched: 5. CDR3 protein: CASSAGQGGNEQFF. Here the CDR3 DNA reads TGTGCCAGCAGCGCGGGACAGGGAGGCAATGAGCAGTTCTTC.